This T cell receptor beta chain was sequenced during a study of blood T cell repertoires in COVID-19. Study background: There were acute and convalescent COVID-19 samples, and they came from the United States, Italy and Spain. T cells, B-cell-depleted T cells, or PBMCs supplied cDNA or gDNA.

The V end lost 0 bases, the J end lost 8 bases, and 10 bases lay between the germline ends. CDR3 size: 12 residues. In germline, CDR1 is GTSNPN, CDR2 SVGIG (reference sequence). As originally analysed: Nucleated cell counts were estimated from reference gene primer amplification. Using immunoSEQ multiplex PCR, the repertoire was profiled, and TCRdb retains in-frame clones only, with some absent. The D gene and trimming were derived from the DNA, and the V and J assignments and clone size from that table. The sample comprises about 160,000 clones, under 95% of which are singletons, and 15% to 20% rests with the top ten.

The sequence came from a man aged 55 to 69 with active or convalescent COVID-19. The sample was peripheral blood. The chain carries TRBV30 and TRBJ1-2, with a tentative D call TRBD1 (6 bases). CDR3 sequence reads: CAWSVQGSGYTF. The CDR3 coding sequence is TGTGCCTGGAGTGTACAGGGAAGCGGCTACACCTTC.